This T cell receptor (beta chain) originates from a study of T cell responses to AZD1222 COVID-19 vaccine. The study's findings and limits: CD4 TCRs linked to vaccination spanned spike, dominating at 160-218 and 743-854. Baseline seropositivity characterized only a handful of AZD1222 recipients.

Looked up from germline, CDR1 is KGHDR and CDR2 is SFDVKD. V lost 5 bases and J 0 bases, leaving 16 bases between the germline ends. This CDR3 is built from 17 residues. A note on this clone: Its antigen remains unidentified.

TCRdb keeps only in-frame clones here, not all; method: immunoSEQ multiplex PCR. Of around 150,000 clones listed, roughly nine tenths are singletons. The specimen was peripheral blood, collected 28 days after the second dose of the MenACWY control vaccine. This TCR derives from an adult who received the MenACWY meningococcal vaccine as a control. The chain employs TRBV24-1 and TRBJ1-5; D remains unclear. CDR3 in amino acids: CATSALYFRNSNQPQHF. The CDR3 DNA is TGTGCCACCAGTGCGTTGTATTTTAGAAATAGCAATCAGCCCCAGCATTTT.